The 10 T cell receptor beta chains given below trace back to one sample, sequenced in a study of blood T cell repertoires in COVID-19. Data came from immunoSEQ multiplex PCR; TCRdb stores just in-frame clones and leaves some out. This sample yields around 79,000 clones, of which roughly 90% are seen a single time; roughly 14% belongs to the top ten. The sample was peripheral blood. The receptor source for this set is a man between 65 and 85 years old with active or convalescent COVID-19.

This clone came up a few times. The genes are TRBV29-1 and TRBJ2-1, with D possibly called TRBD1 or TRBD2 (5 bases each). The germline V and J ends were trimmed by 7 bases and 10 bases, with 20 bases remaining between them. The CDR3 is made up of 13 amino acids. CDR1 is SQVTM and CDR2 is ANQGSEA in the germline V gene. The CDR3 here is CSAGRAARLEQFF. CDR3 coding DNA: TGCAGCGCGGGGCGGGCGGCCAGGCTGGAGCAGTTCTTC.

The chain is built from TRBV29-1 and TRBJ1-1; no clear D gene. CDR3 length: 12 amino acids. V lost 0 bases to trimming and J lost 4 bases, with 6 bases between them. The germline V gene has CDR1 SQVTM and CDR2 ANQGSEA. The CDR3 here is CSVEDPGTEAFF. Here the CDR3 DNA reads TGCAGCGTTGAAGACCCAGGCACTGAAGCTTTCTTT.

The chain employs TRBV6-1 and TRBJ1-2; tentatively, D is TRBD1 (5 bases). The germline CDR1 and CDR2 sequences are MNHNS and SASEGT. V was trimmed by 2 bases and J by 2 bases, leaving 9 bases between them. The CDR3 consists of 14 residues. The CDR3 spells CASSEQGSNYGYTF. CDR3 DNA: TGTGCCAGCAGTGAACAGGGTTCAAACTATGGCTACACCTTC.

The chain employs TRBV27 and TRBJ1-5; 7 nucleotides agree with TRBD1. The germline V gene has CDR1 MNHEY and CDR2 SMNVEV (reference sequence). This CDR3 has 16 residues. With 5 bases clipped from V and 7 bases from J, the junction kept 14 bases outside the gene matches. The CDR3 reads CASSTLTGDVLQPQHF. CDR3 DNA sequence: TGTGCCAGCAGTACCCTAACAGGGGACGTTCTGCAGCCCCAGCATTTT.

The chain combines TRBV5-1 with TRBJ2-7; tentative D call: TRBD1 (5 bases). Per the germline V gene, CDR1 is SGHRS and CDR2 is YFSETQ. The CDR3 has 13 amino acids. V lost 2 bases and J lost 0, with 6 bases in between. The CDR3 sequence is CASSFTGSYEQYF. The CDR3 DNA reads TGCGCCAGCAGCTTTACAGGCTCCTACGAGCAGTACTTC.

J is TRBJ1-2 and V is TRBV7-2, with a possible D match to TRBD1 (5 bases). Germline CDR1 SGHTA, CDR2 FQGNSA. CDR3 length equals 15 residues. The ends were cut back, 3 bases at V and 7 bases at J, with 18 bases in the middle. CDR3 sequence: CASSFPLMMGRGYTF. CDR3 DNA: TGTGCCAGCAGCTTCCCGCTGATGATGGGGCGTGGCTACACCTTC.

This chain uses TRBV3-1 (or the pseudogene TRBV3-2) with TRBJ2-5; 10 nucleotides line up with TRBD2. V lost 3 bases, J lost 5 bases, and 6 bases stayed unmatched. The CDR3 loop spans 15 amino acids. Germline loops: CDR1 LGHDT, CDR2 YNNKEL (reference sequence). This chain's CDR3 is CASSQRLAGVETQYF. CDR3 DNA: TGTGCCAGCAGCCAGAGGCTAGCGGGAGTTGAGACCCAGTACTTC.

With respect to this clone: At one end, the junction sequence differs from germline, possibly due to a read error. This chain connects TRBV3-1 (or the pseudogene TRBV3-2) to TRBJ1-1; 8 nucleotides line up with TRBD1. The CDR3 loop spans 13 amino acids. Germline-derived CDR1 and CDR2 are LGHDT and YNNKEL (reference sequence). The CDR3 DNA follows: TGTGCTAGCAGCCTGCAGGGGGCGCGTGAAGCTTTCTTT. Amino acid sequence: CASSLQGAREAFF.

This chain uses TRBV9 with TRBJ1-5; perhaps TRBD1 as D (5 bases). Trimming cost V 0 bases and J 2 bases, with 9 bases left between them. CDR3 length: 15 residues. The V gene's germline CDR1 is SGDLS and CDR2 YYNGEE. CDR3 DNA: TGTGCCAGCAGCGTAGACGGAGGGGGCAATCAGCCCCAGCATTTT. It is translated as CASSVDGGGNQPQHF.

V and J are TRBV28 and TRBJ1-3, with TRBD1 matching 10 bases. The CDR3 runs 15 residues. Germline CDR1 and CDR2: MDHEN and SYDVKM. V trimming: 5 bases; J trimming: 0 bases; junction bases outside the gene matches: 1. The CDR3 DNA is TGTGCCAGCAGTCGGACAGGGGGCTCTGGAAACACCATATATTTT. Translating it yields CASSRTGGSGNTIYF.